Described below is a single T cell receptor (beta chain) sequence and its context. This record belongs to a study of blood T cell repertoires in COVID-19. The CDR3 contains 15 residues. J gave up 4 bases and V 5 bases, and 7 bases lay outside the gene matches. The germline V gene has CDR1 SGHTA and CDR2 FQGNSA. Patients of the Seattle cohort, enrolled during active infection, were followed longitudinally. The repertoire was sequenced with immunoSEQ multiplex PCR; TCRdb's copy has only in-frame clones and lacks some. The sample lists about 220,000 clones, 65% to 90% occurring once. This receptor was identified in a woman between 65 and 79 years old with COVID-19, enrolled during active disease. The specimen was peripheral blood. The rearrangement uses TRBV7-2 and TRBJ2-5; 10 bases are a match to TRBD2. CDR3 coding DNA: TGTGCCAGCAGCGTGAGCGGGAGGGCTGGAGAGACCCAGTACTTC. This encodes CASSVSGRAGETQYF.